This T cell receptor (beta chain) was retrieved from a study of human T cells and chemical hapten exposure (dated by TCRdb to the early 2020s). Describing the broader study: For sensitization, 2% DPC in acetone was applied to a roughly 2 cm by roughly 2 cm area of upper inner arm skin. Patch testing was done on the upper back using Finn chambers containing 0.01% DPC, and results were scored after 6 days according to International Contact Dermatitis Research Group standards. Patient blood was sampled pre-sensitization (week 0) and at 2, 6 and about 24 weeks after DPC sensitization. Weekly therapeutic DPC doses were additionally applied to the scalp of patients throughout the approximately 24-week study period. Libraries were combined into a pool for sequencing, and differences in TCR yield between samples came mainly from small differences in library volumes within the pool. Twenty-nine alopecia patients gave blood for TCR sequencing at one to four time points (pre-sensitization, 2, 6 and 24 weeks). The patient cohort, mostly female, included alopecia areata with under or over 50% scalp involvement, alopecia totalis and alopecia universalis. In alopecia patients, the study followed how the peripheral blood TCR repertoire changed in vivo over primary and secondary sensitization to diphenylcyclopropenone (DPC), a hapten. Paper-wide results and their limitations: Because all patients had alopecia, a presumed autoimmune disease, the immune response of the patients might differ from that of healthy individuals. Expanded TCRs formed significantly more large CDR3 similarity clusters than pre-sensitization or healthy control sets, consistent with antigen-driven responses. The number of PT1 expanded TCRs positively correlated with patch test score, significant at thresholds 8, 16 and 32 but not 4. Repeated subsampling changed both the strength of the expansion versus patch-test correlation and the threshold at which that correlation became significant. DPC sensitization did not change how many TCRs were above 1 in 1000 frequency, and no evidence was found of alterations in global repertoire structure.

This clonotype was detected ten times or more. There is no known antigen for this receptor. No base quality information exists; no much larger clone differs at one position. Library preparation was by RACE. The instrument was a NextSeq 500. Library preparation attached unique molecular identifiers to individual cDNA molecules for quantitative, reproducible TCR counting. Both TCR alpha and TCR beta chains were sequenced from each blood RNA sample. Under the source paper's analysis protocol: The median number of TCRs per sample was roughly 94,000, ranging from 23,224 to 690,600. V, J and CDR3 annotation of the TCR reads was carried out using the Decombinator software suite. To make PS versus PT1 abundance plots, every sample was subsampled to the same number of TCRs (28,000). TCRs were defined as expanded if absent before sensitization and observed at least eight times at the 2-week time point. TCRdb redid the processing of the public reads, applying fastp at Q25 and MiXCR, and retained in-frame beta chains. Rows merge per CDR3 protein into single entries with the most common DNA and genes. These V and J calls are TCRdb output, not the study's own analysis. The sample includes tens of thousands of distinct CDR3 sequences, with more than 9.5% observed a single time. About 2.3% of the sample rests with the top ten.

V lost 5 bases and J lost 3 bases; the stretch between them is 2 bases long. CDR1 and CDR2 are read off the germline V gene as SGHAT and FQNNGV. The CDR3, from cysteine to phenylalanine, totals 10 residues. Of all the DNA, just the CDR3 is kept, 30 bases in frame from base 1. This specimen's time point label, interpreted: patch test 3, about 24 weeks after DPC sensitization. The treatment or condition label, read with the paper, signifies: therapeutic diphenylcyclopropenone sensitization with weekly scalp DPC. At each patch-test visit, blood was drawn before the patch test was applied. Patients were considered eligible if aged 18 to 70, diagnosed with alopecia and deemed suitable for DPC therapy, and patients were excluded if pregnant. Total RNA was extracted from unfractionated whole blood collected in Tempus Blood RNA tubes.

The clonotype comes from a woman in her twenties or thirties with alopecia areata. Some clones in this sample may be carry-over from other donors' samples. The source material was whole blood, sampled in connection with sensitization to the hapten diphenylcyclopropenone (DPC). The chain is encoded by TRBV11-2 joined to TRBJ2-7; the D gene cannot be named for sure. The CDR3 region has the sequence CASSNYEQYF. The DNA sequence is given as TGTGCCAGCAGCAACTACGAGCAGTACTTC.